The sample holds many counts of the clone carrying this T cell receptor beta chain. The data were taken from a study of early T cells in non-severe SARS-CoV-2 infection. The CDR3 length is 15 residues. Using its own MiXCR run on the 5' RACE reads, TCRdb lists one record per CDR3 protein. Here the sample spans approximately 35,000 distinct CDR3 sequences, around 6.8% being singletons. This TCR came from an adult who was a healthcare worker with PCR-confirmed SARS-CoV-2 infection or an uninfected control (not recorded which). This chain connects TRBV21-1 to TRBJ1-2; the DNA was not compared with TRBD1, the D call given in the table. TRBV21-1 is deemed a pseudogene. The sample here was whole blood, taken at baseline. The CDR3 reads CASSTRTGPNYGYTF. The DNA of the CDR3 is TGTGCCAGCAGCACGAGGACAGGTCCTAACTATGGCTACACCTTC.